The clone carrying this TCR beta chain turned up a few times. A junction end diverges from the germline sequence, so it may reflect a read error. This specimen belongs to a study of molecular identifiers for immune sequencing clone quantification. Germline-derived CDR1 and CDR2 are DFQATT and SNEGSKA (reference sequence). CDR3 length: 16 residues. Each CDR3 protein gets one entry after TCRdb re-called the PCR reads with MiXCR. This sample carries 460,000 or so distinct CDR3 sequences, about a fifth of them seen once, and the ten largest clones take under 0.85%. The sequenced sample consisted of naive CD8+ T cells from blood, with Jurkat cell RNA spiked in. Noted subset: FACS-sorted CD8+CD4-CCR7+CD45RA+ naive T cells. This receptor was taken from a human donor in good health. Some libraries in this study had Jurkat cell RNA spiked in. This chain connects TRBV20-1 to TRBJ2-3; D might be TRBD1 or TRBD2, each matching 6 bases. CDR3 in amino acids: CSARIGGGRVRDTRYF. DNA of the CDR3: TGCAGTGCTAGGATCGGAGGGGGGCGGGTCAGAGATACGCGGTATTTT.